Included here is one T cell receptor beta chain sequence, with context. Its antigen is undetermined. The data originate from a study of cytomegalovirus exposure and HLA in healthy donors. Study-wide results and limits: TCR beta sequences reportedly predicted the HLA-A and HLA-B alleles of most subjects accurately. While the bulk of TCR sequences proved rare, some public TCRs turned up in many donors. Follow-up analysis later connected one missense variant in DCLRE1C with trimming of TCR beta V- and J-genes.

Germline V gives CDR1 MNHEY, CDR2 SVGAGI. The length of the CDR3 is 14 residues. The V end lost 4 bases, the J end lost 7 bases, and 14 bases lay between the germline ends. Both 60 Vbeta primers and 13 Jbeta primers went into the PCR. Only in-frame clones appear in the TCRdb table, and some are missing; sequencing was by immunoSEQ multiplex PCR. The table lists approximately 160,000 clones, around four fifths of them singletons. This receptor was obtained from a girl aged 2 to 9 in good health and CMV-seropositive. The J gene is TRBJ1-5, the V gene TRBV6-5, with a tentative D call TRBD1 (6 bases). Sequenced sample: PBMCs. CDR3 in DNA: TGTGCCAGCAGTTCCGCATCAACAGGGCAGCCCCAGCATTTT. Amino acid sequence: CASSSASTGQPQHF.